This T cell receptor (beta chain) appears in the sequencing data of a study of cytomegalovirus exposure and HLA in healthy donors. Both 60 Vbeta primers and 13 Jbeta primers went into the PCR. Sequencing was performed with immunoSEQ multiplex PCR; in TCRdb, only in-frame clones are kept and a portion is missing. The sample has about 140,000 clones, 80% seen once; the top ten hold around 2.4%. Input material: PBMCs. This sequence was found in a man aged 50-60 years in good health and CMV-seronegative.

The CDR3 sequence: CASSLTGVGNQPQHF. DNA for the CDR3: TGTGCCAGCAGTTTAACGGGGGTTGGCAATCAGCCCCAGCATTTT. The chain recombines TRBV28 with TRBJ1-5; D might be TRBD1 (5 bases). Germline assignment: CDR1 MDHEN and CDR2 SYDVKM. V shed 2 bases and J shed 2 bases, with 10 bases lying between them. The CDR3 has 15 residues.